The present T cell receptor beta chain was sequenced within a study of shared clonotypes between healthy human individuals. Trimming left V 1 base short and J 5 bases short, with 12 bases between. The germline gives CDR1 KGHSH, CDR2 LQKENI. The CDR3 contains 14 residues. The table came from immunoSEQ multiplex PCR; TCRdb's copy has only in-frame clones and leaves some out. The sample lists over a million clones, more than 95% occurring once. CD4+ cells yielded CD45RA+ naive and CD45RA-negative memory subsets. This receptor was identified in a man under 40 in good health. The genes are TRBV18 and TRBJ2-7, with D hard to call. Sequencing was done on a sample of naive CD4+ T cells sorted from blood. The subset here: CD45RA+ positively selected. The CDR3 sequence is CASSPRSVAHEQYF. In DNA form, the CDR3 reads TGTGCCAGCTCACCACGGTCCGTGGCCCACGAGCAGTACTTC.